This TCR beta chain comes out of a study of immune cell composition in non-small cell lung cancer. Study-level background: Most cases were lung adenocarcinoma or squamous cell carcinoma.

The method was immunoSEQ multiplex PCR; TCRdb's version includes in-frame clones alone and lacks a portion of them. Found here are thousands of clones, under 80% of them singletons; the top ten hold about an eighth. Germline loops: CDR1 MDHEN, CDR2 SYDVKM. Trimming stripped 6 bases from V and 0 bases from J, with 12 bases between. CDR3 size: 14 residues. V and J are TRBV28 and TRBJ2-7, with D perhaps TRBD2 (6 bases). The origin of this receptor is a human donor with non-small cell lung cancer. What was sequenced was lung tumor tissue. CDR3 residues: CASRSPGGSYEQYF. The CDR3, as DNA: TGTGCCAGCAGGTCCCCCGGGGGCTCCTACGAGCAGTACTTC. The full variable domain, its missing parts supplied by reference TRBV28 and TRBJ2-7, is DVKVTQSSRYLVKRTGEKVFLECVQDMDHENMFWYRQDPGLGLRLIYFSYDVKMKEKGDIPEGYSVSREKKERFSLILESASTNQTSMYLCASRSPGGSYEQYFGPGTRLTVT.